The rows below give T cell receptor beta chains drawn from one sample of a study of blood T cell repertoires in COVID-19. Sequencing used immunoSEQ multiplex PCR; TCRdb keeps in-frame clones, though not all of them. Among 300,000 or so clones, around 87% were seen once, and the ten largest hold around 8%. Material for sequencing was peripheral blood. These receptors were collected from a woman aged 45 to 65 who had recovered from COVID-19. CDR3s leave out the opening cysteine and the closing phenylalanine or tryptophan. Clone size is not always given. Where it is, it says once, few, many or a class for expanded clones.

clone size: NA; CDR3 length: 16; V gene: TRBV7-9; J gene: TRBJ2-3; CDR3 protein: ASSPRTGESLKSSGQY
clone size: NA; CDR3 length: 11; V gene: TRBV3-1/TRBV3-2; J gene: TRBJ2-3; CDR3 protein: ASSRHSTDTQY
clone size: NA; CDR3 length: 12; V gene: TRBV7-9; J gene: TRBJ1-5; CDR3 protein: ASSVQGNNQPQH
clone size: NA; CDR3 length: 14; V gene: TRBV11-3; J gene: TRBJ2-3; CDR3 protein: ASSARAGGRGDTQY
clone size: NA; CDR3 length: 15; V gene: TRBV19; J gene: TRBJ2-2; CDR3 protein: ASSIFGDWVNTGELF
clone size: NA; CDR3 length: 10; V gene: TRBV6-2/TRBV6-3; J gene: TRBJ2-7; CDR3 protein: ASSRQGVEQY
clone size: NA; CDR3 length: 12; V gene: TRBV11-2; J gene: TRBJ1-1; CDR3 protein: ASSSTPGHAEAF
clone size: NA; CDR3 length: 11; V gene: TRBV5-1; J gene: TRBJ2-2; CDR3 protein: ASGQGGTGELF
clone size: few; CDR3 length: 16; V gene: TRBV18; J gene: TRBJ2-7; CDR3 protein: ASSPRTQYSRDTYEQY
clone size: NA; CDR3 length: 11; V gene: TRBV15; J gene: TRBJ2-7; CDR3 protein: ATSRGLAYEQY
clone size: NA; CDR3 length: 12; V gene: TRBV30; J gene: TRBJ2-1; CDR3 protein: AWSTGASYNEQF
clone size: NA; CDR3 length: 13; V gene: TRBV19; J gene: TRBJ2-7; CDR3 protein: ASSPETGITYEQY
clone size: NA; CDR3 length: 11; V gene: TRBV6-4; J gene: TRBJ2-3; CDR3 protein: ASSGLAGDTQY
clone size: NA; CDR3 length: 14; V gene: TRBV11-2; J gene: TRBJ2-1; CDR3 protein: ASSPQVAVLYNEQF